This T cell receptor (beta chain) was sequenced during a study of T cell repertoires in cytomegalovirus infection. Note on this clonotype: Its antigen is unidentified.

V lost 9 bases and J lost 1, with 28 bases in between. This CDR3 spans 19 amino acids. The V gene's germline CDR1 is MNHNS and CDR2 SASEGT. Each CDR3 protein is one row after TCRdb ran MiXCR on the reads. The sample holds about 570,000 distinct CDR3 sequences, 40% seen once. This chain joins TRBV6-1 and TRBJ1-5; unclear D gene. The sequenced sample was cultured PBMCs, obtained from culture after CMV antigen stimulation. This TCR came from a human donor in good health (CMV status not recorded). Some clones in this sample may be carry-over from other donors' samples. The CDR3 region is CASSGGSALYRRSNQPQHF. In DNA form, the CDR3 reads TGTGCCAGTTCGGGAGGTAGCGCCTTGTATAGGAGAAGCAATCAGCCCCAGCATTTT.